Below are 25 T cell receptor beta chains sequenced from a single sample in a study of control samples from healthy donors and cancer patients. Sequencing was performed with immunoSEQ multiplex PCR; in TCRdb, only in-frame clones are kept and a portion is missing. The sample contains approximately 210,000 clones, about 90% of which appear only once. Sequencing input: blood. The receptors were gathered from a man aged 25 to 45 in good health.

The CDR3 DNA is TGTGCCAGCAGTTACGCCACAGTAGCTAACTATGGCTACACCTTC. Its translation: CASSYATVANYGYTF. The chain combines TRBV6-2 or TRBV6-3 with TRBJ1-2; D is unresolved. The germline V gene encodes CDR1 MNHEY and CDR2 SVGEGT. CDR3 length equals 15 residues. Trimming removed 2 bases at V and 0 bases at J, with 10 bases between.

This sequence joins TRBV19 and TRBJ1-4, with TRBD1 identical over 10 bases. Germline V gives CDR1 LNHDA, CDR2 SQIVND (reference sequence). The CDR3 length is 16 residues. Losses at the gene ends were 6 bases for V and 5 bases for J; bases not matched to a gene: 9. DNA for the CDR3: TGTGCCAGTAGCCAAGGGACAGGGGTCTACAATGAAAAACTGTTTTTT. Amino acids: CASSQGTGVYNEKLFF.

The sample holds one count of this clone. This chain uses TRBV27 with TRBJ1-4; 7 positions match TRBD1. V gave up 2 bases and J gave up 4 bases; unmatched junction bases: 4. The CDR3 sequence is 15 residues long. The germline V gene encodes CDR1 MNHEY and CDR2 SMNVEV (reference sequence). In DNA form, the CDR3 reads TGTGCCAGCAGTTTACTAGGGGGCGGTAATGAAAAACTGTTTTTT. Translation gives CASSLLGGGNEKLFF.

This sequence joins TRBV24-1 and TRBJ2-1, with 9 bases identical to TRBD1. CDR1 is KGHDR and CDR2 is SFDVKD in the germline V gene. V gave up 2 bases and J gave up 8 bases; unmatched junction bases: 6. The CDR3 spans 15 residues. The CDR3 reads CATSDWTRTGDEQFF. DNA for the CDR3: TGTGCCACCAGTGATTGGACGAGGACAGGGGATGAGCAGTTCTTC.

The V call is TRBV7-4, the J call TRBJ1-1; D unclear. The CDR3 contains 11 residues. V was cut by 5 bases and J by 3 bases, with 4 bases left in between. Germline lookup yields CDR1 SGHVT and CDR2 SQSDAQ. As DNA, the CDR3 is TGTGCCAGCAGCCCCGACACTGAAGCTTTCTTT. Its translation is CASSPDTEAFF. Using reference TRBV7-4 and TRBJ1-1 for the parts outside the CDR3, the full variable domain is GAGVSQSPRYKVAKRGRDVALRCDSISGHVTLYWYRQTLGQGSEVLTYSQSDAQRDKSGRPSGRFSAERPERSVSTLKIQRTEQGDSAVYLCASSPDTEAFFGQGTRLTVV.

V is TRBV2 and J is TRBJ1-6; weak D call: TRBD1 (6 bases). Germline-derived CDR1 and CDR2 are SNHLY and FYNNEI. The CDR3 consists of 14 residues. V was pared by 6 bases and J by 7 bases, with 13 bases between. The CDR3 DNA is TGTGCCAGCAGACCACAGGGACGGAATTCACCCCTCCACTTT. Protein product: CASRPQGRNSPLHF.

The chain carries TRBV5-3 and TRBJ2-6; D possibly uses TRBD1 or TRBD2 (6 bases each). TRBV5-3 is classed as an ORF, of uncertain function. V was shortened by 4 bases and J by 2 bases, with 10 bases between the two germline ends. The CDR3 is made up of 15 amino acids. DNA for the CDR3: TGTGCCAGAAGCCCGAGGGGGGCTGGGGCCAACGTCCTGACTTTC. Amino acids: CARSPRGAGANVLTF.

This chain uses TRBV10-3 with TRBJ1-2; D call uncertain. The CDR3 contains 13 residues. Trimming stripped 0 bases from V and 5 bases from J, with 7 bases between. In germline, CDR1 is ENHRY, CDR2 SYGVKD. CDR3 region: CAISESVAYGYTF. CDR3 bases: TGTGCCATCAGTGAGTCGGTGGCGTATGGCTACACCTTC.

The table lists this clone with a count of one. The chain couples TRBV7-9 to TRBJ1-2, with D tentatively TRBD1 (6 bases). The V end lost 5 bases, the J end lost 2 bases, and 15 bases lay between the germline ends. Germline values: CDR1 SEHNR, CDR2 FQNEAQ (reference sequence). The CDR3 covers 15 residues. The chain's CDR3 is CASSPLSTGNYGYTF. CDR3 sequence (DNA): TGTGCCAGCAGCCCCCTGAGTACAGGGAACTATGGCTACACCTTC.

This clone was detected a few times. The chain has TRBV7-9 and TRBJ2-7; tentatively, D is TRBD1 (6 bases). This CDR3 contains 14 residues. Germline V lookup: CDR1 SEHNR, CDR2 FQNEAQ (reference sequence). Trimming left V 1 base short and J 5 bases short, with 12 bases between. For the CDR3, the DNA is TGTGCCAGCAGCTTAGGACAGGCGCGTAACGAGCAGTACTTC. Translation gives CASSLGQARNEQYF.

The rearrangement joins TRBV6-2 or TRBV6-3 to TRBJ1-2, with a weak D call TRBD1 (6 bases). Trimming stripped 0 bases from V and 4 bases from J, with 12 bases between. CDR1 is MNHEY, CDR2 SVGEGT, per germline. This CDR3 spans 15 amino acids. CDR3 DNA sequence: TGTGCCAGCAGTTACTCCGACAGGACGATCTATGGCTACACCTTC. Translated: CASSYSDRTIYGYTF.

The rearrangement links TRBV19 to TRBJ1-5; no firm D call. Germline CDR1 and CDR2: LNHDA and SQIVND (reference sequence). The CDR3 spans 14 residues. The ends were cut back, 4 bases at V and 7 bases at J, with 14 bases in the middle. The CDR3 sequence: CASSTAQWAQPQHF. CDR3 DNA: TGTGCCAGTAGTACAGCCCAATGGGCCCAGCCCCAGCATTTT.

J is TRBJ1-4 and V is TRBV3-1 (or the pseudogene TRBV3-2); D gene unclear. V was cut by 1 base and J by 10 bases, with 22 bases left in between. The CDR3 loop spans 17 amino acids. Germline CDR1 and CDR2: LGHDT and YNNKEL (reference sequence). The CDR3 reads CASSQGRADGVLGKLFF. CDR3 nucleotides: TGTGCCAGCAGCCAAGGGAGGGCCGACGGAGTTCTCGGAAAACTGTTTTTT.

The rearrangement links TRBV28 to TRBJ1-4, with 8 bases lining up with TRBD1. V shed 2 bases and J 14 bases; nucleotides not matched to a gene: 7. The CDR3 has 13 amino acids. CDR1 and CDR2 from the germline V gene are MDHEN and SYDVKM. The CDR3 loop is CASSLGQGRELFF. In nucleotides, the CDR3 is TGTGCCAGCAGTTTAGGACAGGGAAGAGAGCTGTTTTTT. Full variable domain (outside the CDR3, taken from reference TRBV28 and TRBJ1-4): DVKVTQSSRYLVKRTGEKVFLECVQDMDHENMFWYRQDPGLGLRLIYFSYDVKMKEKGDIPEGYSVSREKKERFSLILESASTNQTSMYLCASSLGQGRELFFGSGTQLSVL.

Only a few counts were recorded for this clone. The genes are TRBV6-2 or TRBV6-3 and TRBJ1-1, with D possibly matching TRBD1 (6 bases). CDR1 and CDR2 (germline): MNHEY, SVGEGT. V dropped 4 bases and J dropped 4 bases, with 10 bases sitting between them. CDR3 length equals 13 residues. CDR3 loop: CASSSQTGTEAFF. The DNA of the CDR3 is TGTGCCAGCAGTTCCCAGACAGGCACTGAAGCTTTCTTT.

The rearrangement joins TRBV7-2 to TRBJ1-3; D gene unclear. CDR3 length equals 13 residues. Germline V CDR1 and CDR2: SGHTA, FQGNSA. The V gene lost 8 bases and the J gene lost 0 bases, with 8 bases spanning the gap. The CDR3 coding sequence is TGTGCCAGCGGCGGAGACTCTGGAAACACCATATATTTT. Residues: CASGGDSGNTIYF.

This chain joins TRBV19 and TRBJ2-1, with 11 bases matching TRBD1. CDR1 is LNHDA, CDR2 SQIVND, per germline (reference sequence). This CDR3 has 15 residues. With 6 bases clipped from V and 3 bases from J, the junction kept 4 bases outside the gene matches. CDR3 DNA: TGTGCCAGTAGACAGGGACAGGGGGACTACAATGAGCAGTTCTTC. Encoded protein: CASRQGQGDYNEQFF.

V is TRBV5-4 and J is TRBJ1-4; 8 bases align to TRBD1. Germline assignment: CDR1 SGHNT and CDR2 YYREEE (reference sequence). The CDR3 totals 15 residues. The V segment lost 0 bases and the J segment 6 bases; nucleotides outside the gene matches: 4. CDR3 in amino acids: CASSLGGQGDEKLFF. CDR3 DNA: TGTGCCAGCAGCTTGGGCGGACAGGGCGATGAAAAACTGTTTTTT.

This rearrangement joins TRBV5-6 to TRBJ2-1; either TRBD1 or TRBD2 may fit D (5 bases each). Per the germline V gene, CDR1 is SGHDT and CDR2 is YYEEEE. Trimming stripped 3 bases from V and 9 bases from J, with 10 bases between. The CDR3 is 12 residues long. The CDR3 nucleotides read TGTGCCAGCAGCTGGACCGGGACTGAGCAGTTCTTC. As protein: CASSWTGTEQFF.

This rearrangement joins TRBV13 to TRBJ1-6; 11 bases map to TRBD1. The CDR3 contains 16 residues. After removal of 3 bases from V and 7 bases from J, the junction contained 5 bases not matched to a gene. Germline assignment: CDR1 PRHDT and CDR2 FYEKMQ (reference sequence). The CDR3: CASSFRTGGLNSPLHF. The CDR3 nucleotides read TGTGCCAGCAGCTTCAGGACAGGGGGCCTGAATTCACCCCTCCACTTT.

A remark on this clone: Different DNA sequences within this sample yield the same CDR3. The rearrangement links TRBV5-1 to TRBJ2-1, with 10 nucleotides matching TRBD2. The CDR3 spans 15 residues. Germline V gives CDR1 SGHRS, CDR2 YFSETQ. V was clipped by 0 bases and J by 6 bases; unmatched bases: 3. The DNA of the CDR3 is TGCGCCAGCAGCTTGGGTTTAGCGGGGGGCAATGAGCAGTTCTTC. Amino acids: CASSLGLAGGNEQFF.

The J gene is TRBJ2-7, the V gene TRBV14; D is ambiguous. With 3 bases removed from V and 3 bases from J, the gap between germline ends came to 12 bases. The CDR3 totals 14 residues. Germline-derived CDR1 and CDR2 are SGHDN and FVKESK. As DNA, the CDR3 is TGTGCCAGCAGCCAGTCAGCACCTTTCTACGAGCAGTACTTC. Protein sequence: CASSQSAPFYEQYF. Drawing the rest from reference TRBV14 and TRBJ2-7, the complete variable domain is EAGVTQFPSHSVIEKGQTVTLRCDPISGHDNLYWYRRVMGKEIKFLLHFVKESKQDESGMPNNRFLAERTGGTYSTLKVQPAELEDSGVYFCASSQSAPFYEQYFGPGTRLTVT.

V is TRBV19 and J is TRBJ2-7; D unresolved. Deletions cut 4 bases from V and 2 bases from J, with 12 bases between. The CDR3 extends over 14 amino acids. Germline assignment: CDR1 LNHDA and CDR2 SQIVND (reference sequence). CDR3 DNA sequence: TGTGCCAGTAGTACCTCGACGACGCCCTACGAGCAGTACTTC. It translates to CASSTSTTPYEQYF.

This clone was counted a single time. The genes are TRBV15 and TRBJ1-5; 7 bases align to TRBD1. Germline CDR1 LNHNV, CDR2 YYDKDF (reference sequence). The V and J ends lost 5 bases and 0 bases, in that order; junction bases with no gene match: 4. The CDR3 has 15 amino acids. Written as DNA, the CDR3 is TGTGCCACCAGCGCGACAGGGTATAGCAATCAGCCCCAGCATTTT. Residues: CATSATGYSNQPQHF.

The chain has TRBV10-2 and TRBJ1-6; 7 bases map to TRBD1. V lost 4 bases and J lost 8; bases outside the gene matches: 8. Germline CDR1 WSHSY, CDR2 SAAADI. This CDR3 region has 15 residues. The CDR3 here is CASSAAGGRDSPLHF. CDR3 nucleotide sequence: TGCGCCAGCAGTGCCGCAGGGGGTCGTGATTCACCCCTCCACTTT.